This T cell receptor beta chain originates from a study of PD-1 blockade in mismatch repair-deficient tumors. The V end lost 5 bases, the J end lost 5 bases, and 10 bases lay between the germline ends. This CDR3 region has 13 residues. CDR1 is PRHDT and CDR2 is FYEKMQ in the germline V gene (reference sequence). Method: immunoSEQ multiplex PCR; TCRdb's copy keeps in-frame clones and lacks some. The sample lists 95,000 to 150,000 clones; roughly 86% were seen once. The clonotype comes from an adult with mismatch repair-deficient cancer. The sequencing used peripheral blood, collected 44 weeks after starting pembrolizumab. This sequence joins TRBV13 and TRBJ2-1; maybe TRBD1 (7 bases). Here the CDR3 reads CASSVRGDNEQFF. DNA of the CDR3: TGTGCCAGCAGCGTCAGGGGGGACAATGAGCAGTTCTTC. The whole variable domain, filled in from reference TRBV13 and TRBJ2-1, reads AAGVIQSPRHLIKEKRETATLKCYPIPRHDTVYWYQQGPGQDPQFLISFYEKMQSDKGSIPDRFSAQQFSDYHSELNMSSLELGDSALYFCASSVRGDNEQFFGPGTRLTVL.